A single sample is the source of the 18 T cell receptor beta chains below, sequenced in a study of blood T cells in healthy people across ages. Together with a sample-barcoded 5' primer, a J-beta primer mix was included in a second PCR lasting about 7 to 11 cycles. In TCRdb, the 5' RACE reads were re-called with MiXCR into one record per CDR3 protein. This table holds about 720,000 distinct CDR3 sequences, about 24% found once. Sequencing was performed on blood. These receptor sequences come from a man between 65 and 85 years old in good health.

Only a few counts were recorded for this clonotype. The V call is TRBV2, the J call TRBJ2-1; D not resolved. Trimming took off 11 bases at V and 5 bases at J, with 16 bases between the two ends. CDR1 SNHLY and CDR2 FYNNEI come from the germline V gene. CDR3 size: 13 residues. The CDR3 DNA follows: TGTGCCTGCTTATGGTGGAAGAACAATGAGCAGTTCTTC. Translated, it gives CACLWWKNNEQFF.

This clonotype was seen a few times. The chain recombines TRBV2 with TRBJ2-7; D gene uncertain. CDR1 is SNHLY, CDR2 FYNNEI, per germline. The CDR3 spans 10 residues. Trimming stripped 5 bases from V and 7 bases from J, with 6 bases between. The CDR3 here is CASSWAEQYF. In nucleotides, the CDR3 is TGTGCCAGCAGTTGGGCTGAGCAGTACTTC.

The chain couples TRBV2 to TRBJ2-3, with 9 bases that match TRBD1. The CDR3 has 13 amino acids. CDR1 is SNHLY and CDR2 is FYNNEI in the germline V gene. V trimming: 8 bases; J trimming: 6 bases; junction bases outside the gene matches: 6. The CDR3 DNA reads TGTGCCAGCCCGGGACAGGGTGGGGATACGCAGTATTTT. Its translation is CASPGQGGDTQYF.

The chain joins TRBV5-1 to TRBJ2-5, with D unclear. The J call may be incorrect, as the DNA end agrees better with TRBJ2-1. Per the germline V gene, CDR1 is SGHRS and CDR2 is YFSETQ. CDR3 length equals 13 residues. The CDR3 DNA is TGCGCCAGCAGCTTGGAGGTTGTCAATGAGCAGTTCTTC. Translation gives CASSLEVVNEQFF.

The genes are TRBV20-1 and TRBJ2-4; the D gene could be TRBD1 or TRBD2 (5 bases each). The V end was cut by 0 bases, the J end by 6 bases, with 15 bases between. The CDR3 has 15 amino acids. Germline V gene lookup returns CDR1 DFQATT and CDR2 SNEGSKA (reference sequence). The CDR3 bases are TGCAGTGCTAGAGACCCGAGGGGTTCGGGAAACATTCAGTACTTC. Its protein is CSARDPRGSGNIQYF.

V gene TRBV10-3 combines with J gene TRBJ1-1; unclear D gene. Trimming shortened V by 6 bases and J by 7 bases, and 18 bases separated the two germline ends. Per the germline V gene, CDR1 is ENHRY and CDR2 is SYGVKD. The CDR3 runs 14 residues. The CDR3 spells CAIRPETPWSEAFF. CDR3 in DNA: TGTGCCATCAGACCAGAAACACCTTGGAGTGAAGCTTTCTTT.

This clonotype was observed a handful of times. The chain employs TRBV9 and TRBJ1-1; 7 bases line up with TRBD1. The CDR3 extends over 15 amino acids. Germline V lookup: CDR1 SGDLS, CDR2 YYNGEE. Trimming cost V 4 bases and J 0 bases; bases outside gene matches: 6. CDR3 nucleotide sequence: TGTGCCAGCAGCAAGCGACAGGGCATGAACACTGAAGCTTTCTTT. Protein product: CASSKRQGMNTEAFF.

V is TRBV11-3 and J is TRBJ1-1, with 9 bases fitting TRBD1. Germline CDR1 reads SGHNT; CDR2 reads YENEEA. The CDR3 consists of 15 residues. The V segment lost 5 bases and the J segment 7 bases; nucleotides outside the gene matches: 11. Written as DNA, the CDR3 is TGTGCCAGCAGCCGCCGCCGGGACAGGGCTAGTGAAGCTTTCTTT. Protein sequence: CASSRRRDRASEAFF. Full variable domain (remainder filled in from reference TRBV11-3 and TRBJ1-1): EAGVVQSPRYKIIEKKQPVAFWCNPISGHNTLYWYLQNLGQGPELLIRYENEEAVDDSQLPKDRFSAERLKGVDSTLKIQPAELGDSAVYLCASSRRRDRASEAFFGQGTRLTVV.

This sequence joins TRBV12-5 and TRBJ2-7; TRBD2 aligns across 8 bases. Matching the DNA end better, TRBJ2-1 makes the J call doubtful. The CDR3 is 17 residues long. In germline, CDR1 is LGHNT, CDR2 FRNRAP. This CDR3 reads CASGLVLTGRAGGEQFF. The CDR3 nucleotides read TGTGCTAGTGGTTTGGTACTAACCGGGAGGGCTGGGGGTGAGCAGTTCTTC.

CDR3 DNA sequence: TGTGCCAGCAGTTTAGGGGGGACAGGGATGCAGCCCCAGCATTTT. Protein product: CASSLGGTGMQPQHF. The chain carries TRBV12-3 or TRBV12-4 and TRBJ1-5, with TRBD1 matching 9 bases. Trimming at V came to 1 base and at J to 7 bases, leaving 5 bases not matched to a gene. The CDR3 is 15 amino acids.

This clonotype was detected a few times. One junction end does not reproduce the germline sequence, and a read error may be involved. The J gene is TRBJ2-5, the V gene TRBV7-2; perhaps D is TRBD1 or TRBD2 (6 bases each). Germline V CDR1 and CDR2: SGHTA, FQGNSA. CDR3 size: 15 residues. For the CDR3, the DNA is TGTGCCAGCAGCTTAGCCAGGGGCGGAGGGGAGACTCAGTACTTC. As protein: CASSLARGGGETQYF.

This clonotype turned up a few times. The CDR3 bases are TGTGCCAGCTCACCCATGACAGCCCAGGGCTATGGCTACACCTTC. It yields the protein CASSPMTAQGYGYTF. The chain is built from TRBV18 and TRBJ1-2; a weak D match, TRBD1 (5 bases). Trimming cost V 3 bases and J 4 bases, with 15 bases left between them. Germline CDR1 KGHSH, CDR2 LQKENI. The CDR3 length is 15 residues. Full variable domain (rest looked up from reference TRBV18 and TRBJ1-2): NAGVMQNPRHLVRRRGQEARLRCSPMKGHSHVYWYRQLPEEGLKFMVYLQKENIIDESGMPKERFSAEFPKEGPSILRIQQVVRGDSAAYFCASSPMTAQGYGYTFGSGTRLTVV.

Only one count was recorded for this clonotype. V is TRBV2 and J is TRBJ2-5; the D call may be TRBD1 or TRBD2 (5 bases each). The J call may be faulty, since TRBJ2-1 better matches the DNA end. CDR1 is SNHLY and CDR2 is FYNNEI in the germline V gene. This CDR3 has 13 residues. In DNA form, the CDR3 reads TGTGCCAGCAGCAGACGTTTGGGGGATGAGCAGTTCTTC. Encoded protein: CASSRRLGDEQFF.

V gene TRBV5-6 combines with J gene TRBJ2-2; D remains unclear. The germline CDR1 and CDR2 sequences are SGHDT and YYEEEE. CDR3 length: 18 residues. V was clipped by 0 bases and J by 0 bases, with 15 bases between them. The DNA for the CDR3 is TGTGCCAGCAGCTTGGTCGGGTGGCTCCATGCGAACACCGGGGAGCTGTTTTTT. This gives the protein CASSLVGWLHANTGELFF. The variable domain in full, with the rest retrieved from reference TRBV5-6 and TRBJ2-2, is DAGVTQSPTHLIKTRGQQVTLRCSPKSGHDTVSWYQQALGQGPQFIFQYYEEEERQRGNFPDRFSGHQFPNYSSELNVNALLLGDSALYLCASSLVGWLHANTGELFFGEGSRLTVL.

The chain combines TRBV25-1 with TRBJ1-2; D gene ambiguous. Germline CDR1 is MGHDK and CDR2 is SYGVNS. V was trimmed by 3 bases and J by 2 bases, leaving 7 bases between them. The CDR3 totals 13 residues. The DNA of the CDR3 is TGTGCCAGCAGTGACGACGGGAACTATGGCTACACCTTC. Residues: CASSDDGNYGYTF.

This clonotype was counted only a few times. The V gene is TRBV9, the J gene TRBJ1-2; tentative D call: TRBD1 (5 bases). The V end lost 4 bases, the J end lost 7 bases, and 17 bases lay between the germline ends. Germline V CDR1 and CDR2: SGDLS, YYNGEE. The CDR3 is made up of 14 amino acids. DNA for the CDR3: TGTGCCAGCAGCTCCGACCGCCGACAGACTGGCTACACCTTC. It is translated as CASSSDRRQTGYTF.

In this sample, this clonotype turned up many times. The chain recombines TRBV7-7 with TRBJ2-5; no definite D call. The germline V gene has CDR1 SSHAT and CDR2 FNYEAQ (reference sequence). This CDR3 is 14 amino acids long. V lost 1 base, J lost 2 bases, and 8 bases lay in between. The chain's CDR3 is CASSLDLSQETQYF. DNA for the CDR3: TGTGCCAGCAGCTTAGATTTGTCGCAAGAGACCCAGTACTTC.

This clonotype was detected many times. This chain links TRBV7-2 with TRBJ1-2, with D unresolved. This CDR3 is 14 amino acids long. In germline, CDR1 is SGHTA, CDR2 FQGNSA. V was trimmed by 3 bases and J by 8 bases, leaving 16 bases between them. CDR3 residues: CASSFPGGAGGYTF. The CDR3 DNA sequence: TGTGCCAGCAGCTTCCCCGGTGGAGCGGGCGGCTACACCTTC.